The present entry profiles one TCR beta chain with its context. The entry originates in a study of T cell repertoires in aging, cancer and after chemotherapy. Rearranged V-D-J TRB sequences were amplified with a mixed TRB-A/B primer pool. TCRdb reprocessed the multiplex PCR reads with MiXCR, giving one entry per CDR3 protein. The sample holds approximately 1,500 distinct CDR3 sequences; around 23% are singletons and the top ten take approximately 18%. The V gene's germline CDR1 is MNHEY and CDR2 SVGAGI. CDR3 size: 14 residues. The V segment lost 10 bases and the J segment 7 bases; nucleotides outside the gene matches: 8. Amplification of TCR beta used genomic DNA extracted from peripheral blood.

Sequenced sample: blood. The genes are TRBV6-5 and TRBJ1-6, with TRBD1 identical over 9 bases. The clonotype was recovered from a human donor with a solid tumor. CDR3 sequence (DNA): TGTGCCACCGCGGGGGACAGGGAAAATTCACCCCTCCACTTT. This sequence encodes CATAGDRENSPLHF.